This T cell receptor beta chain was recovered during a study of T-cell memory formation after mild COVID-19. Study in general: Largely, TCR clusters stayed within a single donor.

Trimming shortened V by 6 bases and J by 6 bases, and 15 bases separated the two germline ends. The length of the CDR3 is 14 residues. Concerning this clonotype itself: Its cognate antigen is unknown.

Study-wide results and limits: In pre-infection memory, a portion of responding clones appeared, which suggested that cross-reactive memory joined.

TCRdb ran MiXCR on the 5' RACE reads and lists one entry per CDR3 protein. In the table there are approximately 150,000 distinct CDR3 sequences, around 13% of which are singletons. This chain links TRBV12-3 or TRBV12-4 with TRBJ2-1, with D maybe TRBD2 (7 bases). Sequencing was performed on PBMCs or a T cell subset sorted from them (not recorded which). This clonotype originated in an adult woman who had mild COVID-19 (a few samples of this study predate the infection). Cell type and time point are not known. The CDR3 reads CASSPGRGANEQFF. For the CDR3, the DNA is TGTGCCAGCAGCCCGGGACGGGGGGCCAATGAGCAGTTCTTC.